These 31 T cell receptor beta chains were sequenced from one sample in a study of beta chain features in type 1 diabetes. Every bit of the isolated RNA underwent reverse transcription, so sequencing read expressed TCRB transcripts. Using immunoSEQ multiplex PCR, the repertoire was profiled, and TCRdb retains in-frame clones only, with some absent. The sample lists some 410,000 clones; about 14% were seen once. The sequencing input was naive CD4+ T cells from blood. Receptors originate from a man under 40 in good health.

The chain links TRBV18 to TRBJ2-7, with D uncertain. Per the germline V gene, CDR1 is KGHSH and CDR2 is LQKENI. This CDR3 has 13 amino acids. Trimming left V 1 base short and J 3 bases short, with 7 bases between. The CDR3 here is CASSPLDNYEQYV. CDR3 DNA sequence: TGTGCCAGCTCACCACTCGACAACTACGAGCAGTACGTC.

This clone has at least ten counts. The chain carries TRBV30 and TRBJ1-2, with no clear D. Trimming shortened V by 0 bases and J by 8 bases, and 13 bases separated the two germline ends. The CDR3 runs to 13 residues. From germline, CDR1 is GTSNPN and CDR2 SVGIG (reference sequence). CDR3 residues: CAWSVLQHPGYTF. The CDR3 region has the DNA TGTGCCTGGAGTGTACTCCAGCATCCGGGCTACACCTTC.

A remark on this clone: Other nucleotide sequences from this sample produce the same CDR3. The rearrangement links TRBV20-1 to TRBJ2-3; D not resolved. Germline V gene data show CDR1 as DFQATT and CDR2 as SNEGSKA (reference sequence). The CDR3 has 11 amino acids. The ends were cut back, 1 base at V and 3 bases at J, with 2 bases in the middle. The CDR3 region has the DNA TGCAGTGCTAGAGGGACAGATACGCAGTATTTT. It encodes CSARGTDTQYF.

The V call is TRBV5-1, the J call TRBJ2-5; weak D call: TRBD2 (6 bases). Germline V gene data show CDR1 as SGHRS and CDR2 as YFSETQ. V was clipped by 2 bases and J by 5 bases, with 13 bases between them. CDR3 length: 14 residues. The CDR3 nucleotides read TGCGCCAGCAGCTTCGGCGGGGCCGGGGAGACCCAGTACTTC. Amino acids: CASSFGGAGETQYF.

This clone has just a few counts. V is TRBV11-2 and J is TRBJ2-1; D gene ambiguous. V lost 6 bases and J lost 8, with 8 bases in between. CDR1 and CDR2 (germline): SGHAT, FQNNGV. The CDR3 totals 11 residues. CDR3 protein: CASSYTDEQFF. CDR3 nucleotide sequence: TGTGCCAGCAGTTACACGGATGAGCAGTTCTTC. The full variable domain, with the rest looked up from reference TRBV11-2 and TRBJ2-1, is EAGVAQSPRYKIIEKRQSVAFWCNPISGHATLYWYQQILGQGPKLLIQFQNNGVVDDSQLPKDRFSAERLKGVDSTLKIQPAKLEDSAVYLCASSYTDEQFFGPGTRLTVL.

Only a few counts were recorded for this clone. The chain recombines TRBV4-3 with TRBJ2-1; TRBD1 might be the D (6 bases). This CDR3 contains 15 residues. Per the germline V gene, CDR1 is LGHNA and CDR2 is YSLEER. V lost 4 bases to trimming and J lost 4 bases, with 14 bases between them. In DNA, the CDR3 is TGCGCCAGCAGCCGGGACGGGACACCGTACAATGAGCAGTTCTTC. This codes for CASSRDGTPYNEQFF.

This clone appeared a few times. CDR3 region: CASSLVGTGTDTQYF. CDR3 bases: TGTGCCAGCAGCTTAGTCGGGACTGGCACAGATACGCAGTATTTT. The gene calls are TRBV7-2 and TRBJ2-3; possible D gene TRBD2, 6 bases. Germline V gene data show CDR1 as SGHTA and CDR2 as FQGNSA. The CDR3 spans 15 residues. V shed 1 base and J shed 1 base, with 9 bases lying between them.

V and J are TRBV11-2 and TRBJ2-5, with D perhaps TRBD2 (6 bases). The germline V gene encodes CDR1 SGHAT and CDR2 FQNNGV. V dropped 1 base and J dropped 1 base, with 10 bases sitting between them. The CDR3 contains 15 residues. The chain's CDR3 is CASSLAFSGQETQYF. The DNA of the CDR3 is TGTGCCAGCAGCTTAGCCTTTAGCGGCCAAGAGACCCAGTACTTC.

This chain connects TRBV7-2 to TRBJ2-3, with D perhaps matching TRBD2 (5 bases). V was pared by 3 bases and J by 0 bases, with 10 bases between. Germline CDR1 and CDR2: SGHTA and FQGNSA. There are 15 residues in the CDR3. The CDR3 sequence is CASSLRTGSTDTQYF. The CDR3 DNA follows: TGTGCCAGCAGCTTGCGGACGGGAAGCACAGATACGCAGTATTTT.

This clone was seen only a few times. The rearrangement uses TRBV7-2 and TRBJ2-5; a weak D match, TRBD2 (5 bases). The CDR3 consists of 12 residues. Trimming shortened V by 5 bases and J by 4 bases, and 8 bases separated the two germline ends. Germline-derived CDR1 and CDR2 are SGHTA and FQGNSA. DNA of the CDR3: TGTGCCAGCAGCCGGAGCGGAGAGACCCAGTACTTC. Its translation is CASSRSGETQYF.

The rearrangement uses TRBV29-1 and TRBJ2-3, with 9 positions matching TRBD2. V trimming: 3 bases; J trimming: 3 bases; junction bases outside the gene matches: 7. CDR3 length: 15 residues. Germline CDR1 reads SQVTM; CDR2 reads ANQGSEA. The CDR3 sequence is CSVDVAGVGTDTQYF. The CDR3 DNA reads TGCAGCGTTGACGTAGCGGGAGTAGGGACAGATACGCAGTATTTT.

The chain carries TRBV9 and TRBJ2-2, with 9 nucleotides matching TRBD2. This CDR3 has 17 amino acids. The ends lost 4 bases at V and 0 bases at J; junction bases unmatched: 7. CDR1 and CDR2 from the germline V gene are SGDLS and YYNGEE. CDR3 region: CASSLGTSRTNTGELFF. In DNA, the CDR3 is TGTGCCAGCAGCTTGGGGACTAGCAGAACGAACACCGGGGAGCTGTTTTTT.

J is TRBJ2-2 and V is TRBV29-1, with a tentative D call TRBD1 (5 bases). Germline V gives CDR1 SQVTM, CDR2 ANQGSEA. The CDR3 consists of 15 residues. The DNA for the CDR3 is TGCGGCCCTAAAAAGCCCAGGGCGAACACCGGGGAGCTGTTTTTT. Translating gives CGPKKPRANTGELFF.

The V call is TRBV4-1, the J call TRBJ2-7; TRBD1 aligns across 8 bases. This CDR3 has 14 amino acids. J was trimmed by 4 bases and V by 4 bases; bases with no gene match: 6. The germline V gene encodes CDR1 MGHRA and CDR2 YSYEKL. CDR3 sequence reads: CASSLGQGGYEQYF. The CDR3 DNA sequence: TGCGCCAGCAGCCTTGGACAGGGAGGTTACGAGCAGTACTTC.

This rearrangement joins TRBV14 to TRBJ2-1; D is unresolved. Germline assignment: CDR1 SGHDN and CDR2 FVKESK. The ends were cut back, 1 base at V and 9 bases at J, with 4 bases in the middle. The length of the CDR3 is 11 residues. As DNA, the CDR3 is TGTGCCAGCAGCCAAGTACTTGAGCAGTTCTTC. Translated: CASSQVLEQFF.

This clone was seen only a few times. V gene TRBV9 combines with J gene TRBJ2-5; no definite D call. Trimming removed 1 base from V and 5 bases from J, with 12 bases in between. The CDR3 contains 14 residues. The germline V gene has CDR1 SGDLS and CDR2 YYNGEE. The CDR3 region has the DNA TGTGCCAGCAGCGTAAGGTCAAGATGGGAGACCCAGTACTTC. This sequence encodes CASSVRSRWETQYF.

This clone was counted between two and nine times. Its ends do not fully match the called genes, so a read error is possible. The chain combines TRBV7-7 with TRBJ1-1; D is uncertain. CDR1 is SSHAT and CDR2 is FNYEAQ in the germline V gene (reference sequence). The CDR3 runs to 13 residues. The CDR3 is CASSSAPNTEAFF. CDR3 bases: TGTGCTAGCAGCTCAGCACCGAACACTGAAGCTTTCTTT.

This clone was found a few times. The chain combines TRBV9 with TRBJ2-6; D unresolved. In germline, CDR1 is SGDLS, CDR2 YYNGEE. The CDR3 length is 16 residues. V lost 6 bases, J lost 2 bases, and 15 bases lay in between. The CDR3 sequence: CASTPAGQPGANVLTF. DNA of the CDR3: TGTGCCAGCACTCCGGCTGGGCAGCCTGGGGCCAACGTCCTGACTTTC.

This chain links TRBV7-3 with TRBJ2-1; 7 bases match TRBD2. The CDR3 extends over 16 amino acids. J lost 9 bases, V lost 4 bases, and 15 bases had no gene match. The germline gives CDR1 SGHTA, CDR2 FQGTGA. In DNA form, the CDR3 reads TGTGCCAGCAGCTCTATCGCGGGAGTCTCTCGGGGTGAGCAGTTCTTC. Protein product: CASSSIAGVSRGEQFF.

In this sample, this clone turned up many times. V is TRBV7-9 and J is TRBJ2-5, with unresolved D. Germline assignment: CDR1 SEHNR and CDR2 FQNEAQ (reference sequence). Trimming left V 11 bases short and J 5 bases short, with 9 bases between. The CDR3 spans 10 residues. In nucleotides, the CDR3 is TGTGCCGCCGCCCGGGAGACCCAGTACTTC. This encodes CAAARETQYF.

The rearrangement uses TRBV11-3 and TRBJ2-1; no firm D call. There are 13 residues in the CDR3. Per germline, CDR1 SGHNT and CDR2 YENEEA. The V gene lost 3 bases and the J gene lost 4 bases, with 7 bases spanning the gap. The CDR3, as DNA: TGTGCCAGCAGCTTGGCCTCATACAATGAGCAGTTCTTC. It yields the protein CASSLASYNEQFF.

The rearrangement uses TRBV20-1 and TRBJ1-2; a possible D gene is TRBD1 (5 bases). The CDR3 consists of 11 residues. CDR1 is DFQATT and CDR2 is SNEGSKA in the germline V gene (reference sequence). Deletions cut 6 bases from V and 4 bases from J, with 9 bases between. CDR3 nucleotide sequence: TGCAGTGCCCAGGGATCCTATGGCTACACCTTC. Translation gives CSAQGSYGYTF.

This clone was seen only once. The gene calls are TRBV7-2 and TRBJ1-1; unclear D gene. V was pared by 3 bases and J by 2 bases, with 10 bases between. The CDR3 totals 14 residues. The germline gives CDR1 SGHTA, CDR2 FQGNSA. CDR3 residues: CASSFQVFNTEAFF. The CDR3 DNA is TGTGCCAGCAGCTTTCAGGTCTTCAACACTGAAGCTTTCTTT.

This clone was counted only a few times. V and J are TRBV5-1 and TRBJ2-5; unclear D gene. CDR1 is SGHRS and CDR2 is YFSETQ in the germline V gene. Trimming removed 5 bases from V and 1 base from J, with 6 bases in between. This CDR3 has 12 amino acids. The CDR3 region is CASRGSQETQYF. The CDR3 bases are TGCGCCAGCAGAGGGTCCCAAGAGACCCAGTACTTC.

This clone was detected only a few times. V gene TRBV18 combines with J gene TRBJ2-3, with 7 bases aligning to TRBD1. V dropped 3 bases and J dropped 4; count of bases not matched to a gene: 1. Germline lookup yields CDR1 KGHSH and CDR2 LQKENI. This CDR3 is 13 amino acids long. The CDR3 sequence is CASSPTGADTQYF. The DNA of the CDR3 is TGTGCCAGCTCACCTACAGGGGCAGATACGCAGTATTTT.

This clone was counted between two and nine times. The rearrangement links TRBV29-1 to TRBJ2-3; 7 bases are shared with TRBD1. Germline V CDR1 and CDR2: SQVTM, ANQGSEA. The CDR3 runs to 15 residues. Trimming removed 0 bases from V and 4 bases from J; junction bases left unmatched: 7. The chain's CDR3 is CSVEDPDRDPDTQYF. The CDR3 nucleotides are TGCAGCGTTGAAGACCCCGACAGGGATCCAGATACGCAGTATTTT.

This chain joins TRBV11-3 and TRBJ2-3; possible D gene TRBD2, 7 bases. The ends were cut back, 2 bases at V and 3 bases at J, with 15 bases in the middle. The CDR3 is made up of 16 amino acids. Germline V gives CDR1 SGHNT, CDR2 YENEEA. CDR3 DNA: TGTGCCAGCAGCTTATCAGGGGCGGGAGTTACAGATACGCAGTATTTT. Residues: CASSLSGAGVTDTQYF.

This clone occurred a few times. The rearrangement joins TRBV29-1 to TRBJ1-1; D possibly corresponds to TRBD1 (6 bases). The V and J ends lost 7 bases and 2 bases respectively, with 8 bases between them. Germline CDR1 is SQVTM and CDR2 is ANQGSEA. The CDR3 is made up of 11 amino acids. The CDR3 region has the DNA TGCAGCGACAGGGACAACACTGAAGCTTTCTTT. It codes for CSDRDNTEAFF.

The CDR3 nucleotides read TGTGCCAGCAGCCCAAGGACTAGCGGGGCCGGGGAGCTGTTTTTT. Translation gives CASSPRTSGAGELFF. The rearrangement links TRBV9 to TRBJ2-2, with 12 bases fitting TRBD2. Per the germline V gene, CDR1 is SGDLS and CDR2 is YYNGEE. The CDR3 spans 15 residues. J was trimmed by 6 bases and V by 4 bases; bases with no gene match: 4.

V gene TRBV20-1 combines with J gene TRBJ2-2; perhaps TRBD1 as D (6 bases). Germline V gives CDR1 DFQATT, CDR2 SNEGSKA (reference sequence). V dropped 5 bases and J dropped 12 bases, with 13 bases sitting between them. The length of the CDR3 is 11 residues. As DNA, the CDR3 is TGCAGTGCTCTCACGCAGGGGAAGCTGTTTTTT. The encoded protein is CSALTQGKLFF.

This chain connects TRBV11-2 to TRBJ2-5; D is unresolved. The CDR3 runs 12 residues. Germline V gene lookup returns CDR1 SGHAT and CDR2 FQNNGV. V was pared by 3 bases and J by 4 bases, with 6 bases between. Written as DNA, the CDR3 is TGTGCCAGCAGCTTTCAAAGAGAGACCCAGTACTTC. Protein product: CASSFQRETQYF. The entire variable domain, with the rest obtained from reference TRBV11-2 and TRBJ2-5, is as follows: EAGVAQSPRYKIIEKRQSVAFWCNPISGHATLYWYQQILGQGPKLLIQFQNNGVVDDSQLPKDRFSAERLKGVDSTLKIQPAKLEDSAVYLCASSFQRETQYFGPGTRLLVL.